The 20 T cell receptor beta chains reported below all come from one sample, sequenced in a study of blood T cell repertoires in COVID-19. Repertoires were generated with immunoSEQ multiplex PCR, while TCRdb's copy carries only in-frame clones and drops some. Of hundreds of thousands of clones in the sample, more than 75% are singletons; the top ten hold about 4.6%. The sequencing input was PBMCs or T cells enriched from blood (not recorded which). The receptors come from a man under 40 who had recovered from COVID-19.

V usage is TRBV30 and J usage is TRBJ2-5; 11 positions agree with TRBD2. Germline CDR1 GTSNPN, CDR2 SVGIG (reference sequence). The CDR3 extends over 18 amino acids. V dropped 0 bases and J dropped 5; count of bases not matched to a gene: 14. The CDR3 DNA sequence: TGTGCCTGGAGTGTACTATCTATAGCGGGAGGGCCCCAGGAGACCCAGTACTTC. Translation: CAWSVLSIAGGPQETQYF.

V is TRBV19 and J is TRBJ1-6; D is ambiguous. In germline, CDR1 is LNHDA, CDR2 SQIVND (reference sequence). V dropped 6 bases and J dropped 0 bases, with 21 bases sitting between them. The CDR3 is made up of 19 amino acids. CDR3 nucleotides: TGTGCCAGTAGGAACCCTTCTTTCTCCCGGGACTCCTATAATTCACCCCTCCACTTT. Protein sequence: CASRNPSFSRDSYNSPLHF.

The V call is TRBV2, the J call TRBJ1-2; 12 bases align to TRBD1. J was trimmed by 6 bases and V by 5 bases; bases with no gene match: 16. Germline lookup yields CDR1 SNHLY and CDR2 FYNNEI. The CDR3 is 18 residues long. The CDR3 is CASSTGTGGSDFHNGYTF. DNA of the CDR3: TGTGCCAGCAGTACCGGGACAGGGGGCTCCGACTTCCACAATGGCTACACCTTC.

J is TRBJ1-6 and V is TRBV29-1, with no clear D. The germline gives CDR1 SQVTM, CDR2 ANQGSEA. CDR3 length: 14 amino acids. Trimming shortened V by 5 bases and J by 0 bases, and 8 bases separated the two germline ends. CDR3 region: CSVRLSSYNSPLHF. The CDR3 region has the DNA TGCAGCGTTCGTCTGAGCTCCTATAATTCACCCCTCCACTTT.

The J gene is TRBJ1-5, the V gene TRBV5-1; 10 nucleotides align to TRBD1. V dropped 4 bases and J dropped 5; count of bases not matched to a gene: 3. This CDR3 has 14 amino acids. The germline V gene has CDR1 SGHRS and CDR2 YFSETQ. The CDR3 sequence: CASSAGTGDQPQHF. CDR3 bases: TGCGCCAGCAGCGCCGGGACAGGGGATCAGCCCCAGCATTTT.

Details on this clone: One junction end does not reproduce the germline sequence, and a read error may be involved. The chain uses TRBV9 and TRBJ2-2; tentatively, D is TRBD1 (5 bases). Germline values: CDR1 SGDLS, CDR2 YYNGEE. The length of the CDR3 is 15 residues. The CDR3 is CASSPGPENPGELFF. In DNA, the CDR3 is TGTGCCAGCAGCCCAGGGCCGGAGAACCCCGGGGAGCTGTTTTTT.

This chain connects TRBV2 to TRBJ1-6; tentative D call: TRBD1 (5 bases). There are 14 residues in the CDR3. Germline CDR1 is SNHLY and CDR2 is FYNNEI. Between the trimmed V and J ends, which lost 7 bases and 9 bases, there was a span of 16 bases. The CDR3 sequence is CASTGLGQASPLHF. In DNA, the CDR3 is TGTGCCAGCACGGGACTAGGGCAGGCTTCACCCCTCCACTTT.

This clone was seen a few times. The chain uses TRBV11-3 and TRBJ1-3; D is unresolved. Germline assignment: CDR1 SGHNT and CDR2 YENEEA. The CDR3 has 14 residues. V was clipped by 5 bases and J by 0 bases, with 8 bases between them. Here the CDR3 reads CASSAGFSGNTIYF. CDR3 sequence (DNA): TGTGCCAGCAGCGCCGGGTTCTCTGGAAACACCATATATTTT.

V gene TRBV6-5 combines with J gene TRBJ2-7; 10 nucleotides line up with TRBD2. Germline CDR1 MNHEY, CDR2 SVGAGI. This CDR3 is 15 amino acids long. The J segment lost 3 bases and the V segment lost 2 bases, leaving 4 bases of the junction unmatched. The CDR3 DNA is TGTGCCAGCAGTTACCGGACTAGCGGAAACTACGAGCAGTACTTC. This translates into CASSYRTSGNYEQYF.

The V and J genes are TRBV3-1 (or the pseudogene TRBV3-2) and TRBJ1-5; D gene uncertain. CDR1 and CDR2 from the germline V gene are LGHDT and YNNKEL (reference sequence). This CDR3 is 15 amino acids long. V lost 0 bases and J 3 bases, leaving 9 bases between the germline ends. The CDR3 is CASSQDSGINQPQHF. The CDR3 bases are TGTGCCAGCAGCCAAGATTCGGGGATCAATCAGCCCCAGCATTTT.

This clone occurred once. V and J are TRBV18 and TRBJ2-1; D not certain. Between the trimmed V and J ends, which lost 3 bases and 8 bases, there was a span of 11 bases. CDR3 size: 13 residues. The V gene's germline CDR1 is KGHSH and CDR2 LQKENI. This chain's CDR3 is CASSPPIIDEQFF. The CDR3 bases are TGTGCCAGCTCACCGCCTATCATAGATGAGCAGTTCTTC.

Comments on this clone: The sample contains more than one DNA sequence encoding this CDR3. The V gene is TRBV6-5, the J gene TRBJ1-5, with TRBD1 matching 10 bases. Germline loops: CDR1 MNHEY, CDR2 SVGAGI. Trimming cost V 5 bases and J 4 bases; bases outside gene matches: 5. The CDR3 has 15 amino acids. CDR3 in amino acids: CASSRTGGSNQPQHF. The CDR3 DNA sequence: TGTGCCAGCAGTCGGACAGGGGGAAGTAATCAGCCCCAGCATTTT.

Remarks on this clone: One end of the junction does not line up with germline, which may come from a read error. Different DNA sequences within this sample yield the same CDR3. This chain joins TRBV9 and TRBJ2-5, with 9 bases fitting TRBD2. Per the germline V gene, CDR1 is SGDLS and CDR2 is YYNGEE. The CDR3 has 15 amino acids. The DNA of the CDR3 is TGCGCCCGCAGCGCGGGGGGGGGAGGCCAAGAGACCCAGTACTTC. Translation: CARSAGGGGQETQYF.

V usage is TRBV18 and J usage is TRBJ2-1, with D unresolved. The V gene's germline CDR1 is KGHSH and CDR2 LQKENI. Trimming took off 3 bases at V and 4 bases at J, with 7 bases between the two ends. The CDR3 runs 13 residues. DNA for the CDR3: TGTGCCAGCTCACCGCAGGCTTACAATGAGCAGTTCTTC. Translating it yields CASSPQAYNEQFF.

This clone was seen a single time. The chain combines TRBV9 with TRBJ1-2, with a tentative D call TRBD1 (5 bases). Per germline, CDR1 SGDLS and CDR2 YYNGEE. The CDR3 runs 13 residues. Between the trimmed V and J ends, which lost 3 bases and 7 bases, there was a span of 13 bases. The CDR3 spells CASSAAAGSGYTF. DNA for the CDR3: TGTGCCAGCAGCGCCGCAGCAGGGTCTGGCTACACCTTC.

The chain uses TRBV11-1 and TRBJ2-2, with D perhaps matching TRBD2 (6 bases). Germline values: CDR1 SGHAT, CDR2 FQDESV (reference sequence). Trimming removed 4 bases at V and 6 bases at J, with 18 bases between. The CDR3 is 16 amino acids. In nucleotides, the CDR3 is TGTGCCAGCAGCTCAGGACGACTAGTACGGCCCGGGGAGCTGTTTTTT. It yields the protein CASSSGRLVRPGELFF.

This clone appeared once. V gene TRBV5-1 combines with J gene TRBJ2-3, with D uncertain. This CDR3 is 13 amino acids long. In germline, CDR1 is SGHRS, CDR2 YFSETQ. Deletions cut 2 bases from V and 2 bases from J, with 6 bases between. In nucleotides, the CDR3 is TGCGCCAGCAGCTTAAGCCCCACAGATACGCAGTATTTT. Translating it yields CASSLSPTDTQYF.

With respect to this clone: This same CDR3 is encoded by further DNA sequences in the sample. The rearrangement uses TRBV7-9 and TRBJ1-1; 8 nucleotides match TRBD1. The CDR3 extends over 13 amino acids. Germline loops: CDR1 SEHNR, CDR2 FQNEAQ (reference sequence). The trim removed 6 bases at V and 5 bases at J, leaving 5 bases unmatched. CDR3 coding DNA: TGTGCCAGCAGTCTCACAGGGGGGACTGAAGCTTTCTTT. Translation gives CASSLTGGTEAFF.

Written as DNA, the CDR3 is TGTGCCAGCAGTTCAACCTACGAGCTCTACGAGCAGTACTTC. As protein: CASSSTYELYEQYF. The J gene is TRBJ2-7, the V gene TRBV6-5; D remains unclear. V lost 4 bases to trimming and J lost 3 bases, with 13 bases between them. The CDR3 spans 14 residues. The V gene's germline CDR1 is MNHEY and CDR2 SVGAGI.

This sequence joins TRBV6-5 and TRBJ2-4, with a tentative D call TRBD2 (5 bases). Germline V gene data show CDR1 as MNHEY and CDR2 as SVGAGI. The V end was cut by 6 bases, the J end by 0 bases, with 12 bases between. This CDR3 comprises 15 residues. CDR3 bases: TGTGCCAGCAGCCGAACGAGGGCAGCCAAAAACATTCAGTACTTC. Protein: CASSRTRAAKNIQYF.